The clone carrying this T cell receptor (beta chain) was seen a few times. Its antigen is still unknown. Each population that was sorted was more than 95% pure. The ends were cut back, 5 bases at V and 4 bases at J, with 14 bases in the middle. The germline V gene has CDR1 SGHVS and CDR2 FQNEAQ. The CDR3 loop spans 14 amino acids. The authors reverse transcribed all of the isolated RNA, so sequencing captured expressed TCRB transcripts. Sequenced by immunoSEQ multiplex PCR; TCRdb stores in-frame clones only, minus some. The profile shows roughly 170,000 clones, approximately 13% of them singletons. These data are taken from a study of beta chain features in type 1 diabetes. Study-wide points: Shorter templates might be favored by PCR, and equally so in patients and in controls. More deletions and fewer insertions at VDJ junctions were found in patients with type 1 diabetes. Cells carrying high TCR expression could end up over-represented when cDNA is sequenced.

What was sequenced was central memory CD4+ T cells from blood. V and J are TRBV7-8 and TRBJ2-5; a possible D gene is TRBD2 (5 bases). The sequence was obtained from a woman aged 18-29 years in good health. The CDR3 region has the DNA TGTGCCAGCAGCCCCTCACCCGGGATAGAGACCCAGTACTTC. This codes for CASSPSPGIETQYF.